Following are 27 T cell receptor beta chains from one sample sequenced in a study of T cell responses to AZD1222 COVID-19 vaccine. The protocol was immunoSEQ multiplex PCR, while the TCRdb copy is restricted to in-frame clones and leaves out a portion. The sample includes roughly 92,000 clones, nearly 90% of them seen just once. Sequencing was performed on peripheral blood, taken on day 0 of AZD1222 vaccination. These receptors came from an adult in good health.

This chain links TRBV7-2 with TRBJ1-3, with D possibly TRBD1 on 5 matching bases. The germline V gene encodes CDR1 SGHTA and CDR2 FQGNSA. Trimming cost V 7 bases and J 9 bases, with 22 bases left between them. The CDR3 sequence is 15 residues long. The CDR3: CASTIYGPGRSTIYF. CDR3 sequence (DNA): TGTGCCAGCACCATTTACGGTCCAGGGAGGTCCACCATATATTTT. The variable domain in full, completed from reference TRBV7-2 and TRBJ1-3, reads GAGVSQSPSNKVTEKGKDVELRCDPISGHTALYWYRQSLGQGLEFLIYFQGNSAPDKSGLPSDRFSAERTGGSVSTLTIQRTQQEDSAVYLCASTIYGPGRSTIYFGEGSWLTVV.

This clone was seen just once. The J gene is TRBJ1-2, the V gene TRBV19, with 8 positions matching TRBD1. CDR1 LNHDA and CDR2 SQIVND come from the germline V gene (reference sequence). This CDR3 comprises 14 residues. Trimming took 3 bases from V and 3 from J; bases not matched to a gene: 3. The CDR3 nucleotides read TGTGCCAGTAGTATTGGGACAGGCGACTATGGCTACACCTTC. It translates to CASSIGTGDYGYTF.

By sample fraction, this clone is medium-sized. This chain uses TRBV11-2 with TRBJ2-3; TRBD1 aligns across 8 bases. Germline CDR1 and CDR2: SGHAT and FQNNGV. The CDR3 contains 15 residues. The ends lost 1 base at V and 2 bases at J; junction bases unmatched: 2. The CDR3 DNA follows: TGTGCCAGCAGCTTAGGGACAGGGCACACAGATACGCAGTATTTT. It translates to CASSLGTGHTDTQYF.

V is TRBV6-5 and J is TRBJ1-1, with 7 nucleotides matching TRBD1. This CDR3 has 14 residues. With V trimmed by 7 bases and J by 2 bases, 7 bases remained unmatched. Germline V gene lookup returns CDR1 MNHEY and CDR2 SVGAGI. CDR3 DNA sequence: TGTGCCAGCACCTCCGGGACAGCAAACACTGAAGCTTTCTTT. This gives the protein CASTSGTANTEAFF.

This rearrangement joins TRBV4-2 to TRBJ2-1; TRBD1 aligns across 12 bases. This CDR3 comprises 13 residues. V trimming: 7 bases; J trimming: 10 bases; junction bases outside the gene matches: 5. Germline CDR1 reads LGHNA; CDR2 reads YNFKEQ. CDR3 nucleotide sequence: TGTGCCAGCACGGGACAGGGGGCTTGGGAGCAGTTCTTC. As protein: CASTGQGAWEQFF.

The chain employs TRBV29-1 and TRBJ2-3; D is possibly TRBD1 or TRBD2 (5 bases each). V was trimmed by 1 base and J by 1 base, leaving 12 bases between them. The CDR3 extends over 15 amino acids. CDR1 is SQVTM, CDR2 ANQGSEA, per germline. The CDR3 spells CSVEGGTLGTDTQYF. The CDR3 DNA reads as TGCAGCGTTGAAGGGGGGACCCTGGGCACAGATACGCAGTATTTT.

V gene TRBV6-5 combines with J gene TRBJ1-1; D is unresolved. Trimming took 6 bases from V and 4 from J, leaving 12 bases between them. The CDR3 has 13 amino acids. CDR1 is MNHEY, CDR2 SVGAGI, per germline. Here the CDR3 reads CASRGDGGTEAFF. The CDR3 DNA reads TGTGCCAGCAGAGGTGATGGAGGCACTGAAGCTTTCTTT.

The chain is built from TRBV7-8 and TRBJ2-6, with D hard to call. Trimming stripped 7 bases from V and 0 bases from J, with 4 bases between. CDR3 length: 13 amino acids. Germline V gene sequence: CDR1 SGHVS, CDR2 FQNEAQ. The CDR3 coding sequence is TGTGCCAGCACCCCCTCTGGGGCCAACGTCCTGACTTTC. Translation gives CASTPSGANVLTF.

In its sample, this clone was seen once. The rearrangement uses TRBV6-2 or TRBV6-3 and TRBJ1-6; TRBD1 might be the D (5 bases). Trimming took 0 bases from V and 7 from J, leaving 10 bases between them. The CDR3 covers 15 residues. Germline lookup yields CDR1 MNHEY and CDR2 SVGEGT. The CDR3 coding sequence is TGTGCCAGCAGTTACTCGGGGACCCACAATTCACCCCTCCACTTT. Its translation is CASSYSGTHNSPLHF.

The rearrangement links TRBV14 to TRBJ1-6, with D unclear. Germline V gives CDR1 SGHDN, CDR2 FVKESK. Trimming shortened V by 4 bases and J by 9 bases, and 10 bases separated the two germline ends. There are 13 residues in the CDR3. The CDR3 nucleotides are TGTGCCAGCAGCCCCATAAGGGCTTCACCCCTCCACTTT. Translated: CASSPIRASPLHF.

The rearrangement joins TRBV27 to TRBJ2-3; tentative D call: TRBD1 (6 bases). CDR3 length: 15 residues. V was shortened by 0 bases and J by 2 bases, with 9 bases between the two germline ends. Germline CDR1 and CDR2: MNHEY and SMNVEV (reference sequence). Written as DNA, the CDR3 is TGTGCCAGCAGTTTATCAGCAGGGGTCACAGATACGCAGTATTTT. Translated: CASSLSAGVTDTQYF.

This chain connects TRBV5-1 to TRBJ2-1; TRBD2 aligns across 9 bases. CDR1 SGHRS and CDR2 YFSETQ come from the germline V gene. V shed 0 bases and J 6 bases; nucleotides not matched to a gene: 10. This CDR3 is 17 amino acids long. The CDR3 loop is CASSLDTSGLFLNEQFF. The CDR3 nucleotides are TGCGCCAGCAGCTTGGACACTAGCGGGCTTTTCCTCAATGAGCAGTTCTTC.

This clone occurred a few times. The rearrangement links TRBV6-5 to TRBJ1-2, with D possibly TRBD1 on 6 matching bases. Germline values: CDR1 MNHEY, CDR2 SVGAGI. The CDR3 has 14 residues. Between the trimmed V and J ends, which lost 5 bases and 3 bases, there was a span of 13 bases. CDR3 DNA sequence: TGTGCCAGCAGTCCCGAAGGGGGGGACTATGGCTACACCTTC. Amino acid sequence: CASSPEGGDYGYTF.

This chain uses TRBV19 with TRBJ2-1, with 9 bases fitting TRBD2. V gave up 5 bases and J gave up 6 bases; unmatched junction bases: 8. Germline assignment: CDR1 LNHDA and CDR2 SQIVND (reference sequence). The CDR3 has 15 amino acids. CDR3 DNA: TGTGCCAGTAGTCTGGCGGGGGGGCCTCTCAATGAGCAGTTCTTC. Translated, it gives CASSLAGGPLNEQFF.

The gene calls are TRBV2 and TRBJ2-5, with TRBD1 identical over 9 bases. CDR1 SNHLY and CDR2 FYNNEI come from the germline V gene. The V and J ends lost 6 bases and 5 bases, in that order; junction bases with no gene match: 4. The CDR3 covers 13 residues. The chain's CDR3 is CASSGQGRETQYF. The CDR3, as DNA: TGTGCCAGCAGCGGACAGGGGCGGGAGACCCAGTACTTC.

This clone was seen more than once but under ten times. V and J are TRBV20-1 and TRBJ1-3, with D unresolved. V was pared by 3 bases and J by 2 bases, with 11 bases between. CDR3 size: 14 residues. Germline V gene data show CDR1 as DFQATT and CDR2 as SNEGSKA (reference sequence). The CDR3 DNA follows: TGCAGTGCTAGTTCATCAGAGACTGGAAACACCATATATTTT. It translates to CSASSSETGNTIYF.

This clone appeared once. The gene calls are TRBV7-9 and TRBJ1-2; D gene unclear. V was shortened by 5 bases and J by 14 bases, with 18 bases between the two germline ends. The CDR3 loop spans 12 amino acids. The germline V gene encodes CDR1 SEHNR and CDR2 FQNEAQ (reference sequence). The CDR3: CASSDHSRFGTF. The CDR3 nucleotides are TGTGCCAGCAGCGATCACAGCCGGTTTGGGACCTTC.

This clone appeared a single time. A read error may account for a junction end that differs from germline. The V and J genes are TRBV5-1 and TRBJ2-1; 10 positions agree with TRBD1. This CDR3 comprises 15 residues. Germline CDR1 SGHRS, CDR2 YFSETQ. The CDR3 nucleotides read TGCGCCAGCCGCTTCGGGACAGGGGATTACAATGAGCAGTTCTTC. This encodes CASRFGTGDYNEQFF.

The J gene is TRBJ1-2, the V gene TRBV18, with D maybe TRBD1 (5 bases). Per the germline V gene, CDR1 is KGHSH and CDR2 is LQKENI. Trimming removed 2 bases at V and 4 bases at J, with 14 bases between. The length of the CDR3 is 15 residues. CDR3 sequence: CASSPLDTLGYGYTF. Written as DNA, the CDR3 is TGTGCCAGCTCACCATTGGACACCCTCGGCTATGGCTACACCTTC.

The J gene is TRBJ1-6, the V gene TRBV5-1; possible D gene TRBD1, 5 bases. Trimming took off 0 bases at V and 8 bases at J, with 9 bases between the two ends. The germline gives CDR1 SGHRS, CDR2 YFSETQ. The CDR3 is 14 amino acids. The CDR3: CASSLGGSDSPLHF. Written as DNA, the CDR3 is TGCGCCAGCAGCTTGGGGGGGAGTGATTCACCCCTCCACTTT.

CDR3 nucleotides: TGTGCCAGCAGCCCCAGGACAGGGAAGGGCCAAGAGACCCAGTACTTC. This sequence encodes CASSPRTGKGQETQYF. V and J are TRBV9 and TRBJ2-5; TRBD1 agrees at 8 bases. J lost 1 base, V lost 4 bases, and 9 bases had no gene match. From germline, CDR1 is SGDLS and CDR2 YYNGEE. The CDR3 consists of 16 residues.

This clone has ten or more counts. The chain is built from TRBV6-5 and TRBJ2-1; D may correspond to TRBD1 or TRBD2 (6 bases each). This CDR3 contains 13 residues. With 9 bases removed from V and 7 bases from J, the gap between germline ends came to 16 bases. The germline V gene encodes CDR1 MNHEY and CDR2 SVGAGI. The CDR3 loop is CASIGGGLNEQFF. Written as DNA, the CDR3 is TGTGCCAGTATTGGAGGGGGGTTGAATGAGCAGTTCTTC.

The V call is TRBV5-8, the J call TRBJ1-4; TRBD1 matches at 7 bases. Germline CDR1 and CDR2: SGHTS and YDEGEE. The CDR3 is 14 residues long. The junction had 11 bases not matched to a gene; V was cut back by 7 bases and J by 8 bases. DNA for the CDR3: TGTGCCAGCGGCACGGGACAGTTGGAGGAAAAACTGTTTTTT. Translated: CASGTGQLEEKLFF.

The chain links TRBV2 to TRBJ1-3; D gene uncertain. V was clipped by 6 bases and J by 0 bases, with 27 bases between them. CDR3 length equals 20 residues. Germline assignment: CDR1 SNHLY and CDR2 FYNNEI. The chain's CDR3 is CASREKIRPDRRDSGNTIYF. CDR3 nucleotides: TGTGCCAGCAGAGAGAAAATTCGACCCGATCGACGGGACTCTGGAAACACCATATATTTT.

The J gene is TRBJ2-1, the V gene TRBV29-1; maybe TRBD1 (6 bases). This CDR3 spans 14 amino acids. The germline V gene has CDR1 SQVTM and CDR2 ANQGSEA. V was shortened by 7 bases and J by 2 bases, with 15 bases between the two germline ends. CDR3 protein: CSAEAGAAYNEQFF. The CDR3 region has the DNA TGCAGCGCCGAGGCAGGGGCCGCCTACAATGAGCAGTTCTTC.

Remarks on this clone: Distinct nucleotide sequences in the sample also encode this CDR3. The chain combines TRBV6-5 with TRBJ2-7; D remains ambiguous. The V gene's germline CDR1 is MNHEY and CDR2 SVGAGI. The CDR3 is 10 residues long. The V end lost 7 bases, the J end lost 2 bases, and 3 bases lay between the germline ends. The chain's CDR3 is CASNAYEQYF. The CDR3 DNA follows: TGTGCCAGCAATGCCTACGAGCAGTACTTC.

V is TRBV15 and J is TRBJ2-7; a weak D match, TRBD2 (5 bases). Germline loops: CDR1 LNHNV, CDR2 YYDKDF (reference sequence). V was cut by 3 bases and J by 2 bases, with 11 bases left in between. The CDR3 sequence is 14 residues long. The CDR3 loop reads CATSRSGVPYEQYF. CDR3 sequence (DNA): TGTGCCACCAGCAGGTCCGGGGTCCCCTACGAGCAGTACTTC.